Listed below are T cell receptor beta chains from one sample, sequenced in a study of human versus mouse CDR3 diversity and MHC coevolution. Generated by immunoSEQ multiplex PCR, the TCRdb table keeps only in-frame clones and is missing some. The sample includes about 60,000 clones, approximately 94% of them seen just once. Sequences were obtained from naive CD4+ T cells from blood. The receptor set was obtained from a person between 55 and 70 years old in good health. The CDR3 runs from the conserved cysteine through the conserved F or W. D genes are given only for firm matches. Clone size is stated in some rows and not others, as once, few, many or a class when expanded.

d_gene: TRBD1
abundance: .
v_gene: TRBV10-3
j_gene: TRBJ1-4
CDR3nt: TGTGCCACCGACCCCGGGGACAGTGAAAAACTGTTTTTT
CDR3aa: CATDPGDSEKLFF

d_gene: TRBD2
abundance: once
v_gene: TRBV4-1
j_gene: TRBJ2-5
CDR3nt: TGCGCCAGCAGCCAAGATTCAATCCTAGCGGGAGAGGTAGCGACCCAGTACTTC
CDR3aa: CASSQDSILAGEVATQYF

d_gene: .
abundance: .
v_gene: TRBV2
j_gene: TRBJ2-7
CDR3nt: TGTGCCAGCTATAAGCGAGCTGGGACAAGGGTTTTCAACGAGCAGTACTTC
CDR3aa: CASYKRAGTRVFNEQYF

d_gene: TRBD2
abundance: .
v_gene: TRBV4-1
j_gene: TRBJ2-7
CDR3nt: TGCGCCAGCAGCCCCTCTCGGACTAGCGGGAGGGGTTGGGCCTACGAGCAGTACTTC
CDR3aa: CASSPSRTSGRGWAYEQYF

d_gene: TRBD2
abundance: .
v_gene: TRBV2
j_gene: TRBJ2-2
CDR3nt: TGTGCCAGCAGGCGGGAGAACGGGGAGCTGTTTTTT
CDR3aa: CASRRENGELFF

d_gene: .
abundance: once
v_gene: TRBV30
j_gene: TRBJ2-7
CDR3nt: TGTGCCTGGAGTGTAACGGCGCAGGGGACCTACGAGCAGTACTTC
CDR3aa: CAWSVTAQGTYEQYF

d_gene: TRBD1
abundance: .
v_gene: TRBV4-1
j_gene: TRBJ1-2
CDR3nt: TGCGCCAGCAGCCAAGAGGGGACAGGCTTGGACGGCTACACCTTC
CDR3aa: CASSQEGTGLDGYTF

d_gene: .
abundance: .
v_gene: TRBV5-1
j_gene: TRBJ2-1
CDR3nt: TGCGCCAGCAGCTTGGGTCAGGGAACCTACAATGAGCAGTTCTTC
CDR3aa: CASSLGQGTYNEQFF

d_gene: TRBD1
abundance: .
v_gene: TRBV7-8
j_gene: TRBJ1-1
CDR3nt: TGTGCCAGCAGCGTCGACAGGGTGAACACTGAAGCTTTCTTT
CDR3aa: CASSVDRVNTEAFF

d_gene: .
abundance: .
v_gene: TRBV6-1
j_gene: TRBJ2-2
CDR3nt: TGTGCCAGCAGTAAACAGGGAAACACCGGGGAGCTGTTTTTT
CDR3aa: CASSKQGNTGELFF

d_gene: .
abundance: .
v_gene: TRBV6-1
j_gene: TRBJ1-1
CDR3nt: TGTGCCAGCAGTGATTTGGGGGGGGTCACTGAAGCTTTCTTT
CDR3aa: CASSDLGGVTEAFF

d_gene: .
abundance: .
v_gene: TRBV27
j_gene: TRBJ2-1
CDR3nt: TGTGCCAGCATGGAAACGGGCAATGAGCAGTTCTTC
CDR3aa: CASMETGNEQFF

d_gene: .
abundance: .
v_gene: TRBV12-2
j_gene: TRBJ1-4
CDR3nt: TGTGCAAGTCGCCCAGGGGGTGATAGGGGAGATGAAAAACTGTTTTTT
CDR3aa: CASRPGGDRGDEKLFF

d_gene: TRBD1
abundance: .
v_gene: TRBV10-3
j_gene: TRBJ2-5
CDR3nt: TGTGCCATCAGCGATAGACAGGGGACAAACCAAGAGACCCAGTACTTC
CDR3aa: CAISDRQGTNQETQYF

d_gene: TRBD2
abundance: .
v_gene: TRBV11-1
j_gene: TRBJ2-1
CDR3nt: TGTGCCAGCAGCCCCTCGGCGACTAGCGGATACAATGAGCAGTTCTTC
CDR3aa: CASSPSATSGYNEQFF

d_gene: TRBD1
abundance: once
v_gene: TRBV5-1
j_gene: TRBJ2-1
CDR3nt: TGCGCCAGCAGCCCCGGACAGGGAGGCTACAATGAGCAGTTCTTC
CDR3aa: CASSPGQGGYNEQFF

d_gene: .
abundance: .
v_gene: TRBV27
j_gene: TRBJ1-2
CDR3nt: TGTGCCAGCAGTTTAGCAGGCCCCAACTATGGCTACACCTTC
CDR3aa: CASSLAGPNYGYTF

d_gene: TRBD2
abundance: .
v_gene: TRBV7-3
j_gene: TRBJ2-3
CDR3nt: TGTGCCAGCAGCTCCTCCGGACTAGCGGGGGATACGCAGTATTTT
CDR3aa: CASSSSGLAGDTQYF

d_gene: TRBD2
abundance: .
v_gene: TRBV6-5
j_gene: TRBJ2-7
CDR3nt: TGTGCCAGCAGTGGTCGGACTAGCGGGAGATACGAGCAGTACTTC
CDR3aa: CASSGRTSGRYEQYF

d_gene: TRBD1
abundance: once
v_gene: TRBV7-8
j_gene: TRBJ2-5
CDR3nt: TGTGCCAGCAGCTTATTCCCGACAGGGGGGTCTGAGACCCAGTACTTC
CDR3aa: CASSLFPTGGSETQYF

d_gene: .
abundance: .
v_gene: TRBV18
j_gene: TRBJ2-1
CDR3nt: TGTGCCAGCTCACGGCAGGGGACCTACAATGAGCAGTTCTTC
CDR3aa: CASSRQGTYNEQFF

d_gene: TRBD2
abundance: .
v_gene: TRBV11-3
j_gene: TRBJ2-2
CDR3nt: TGTGCCAGCAGCTTAAGACCAGCGGGAAATGCCGGGGAGCTGTTTTTT
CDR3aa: CASSLRPAGNAGELFF

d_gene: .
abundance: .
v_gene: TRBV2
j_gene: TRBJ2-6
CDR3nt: TGTGCCAGCAGCGTTGGGGCCAACGTCCTGACTTTC
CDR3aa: CASSVGANVLTF

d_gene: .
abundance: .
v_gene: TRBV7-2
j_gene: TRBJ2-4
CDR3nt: TGTGCCAGCAGCTTAGGCATCCGGGACATTCAGTACTTC
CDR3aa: CASSLGIRDIQYF

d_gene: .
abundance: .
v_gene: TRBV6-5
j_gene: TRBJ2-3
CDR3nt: TGTGCCAGCCGGGACACTAGCACAGATACGCAGTATTTT
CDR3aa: CASRDTSTDTQYF

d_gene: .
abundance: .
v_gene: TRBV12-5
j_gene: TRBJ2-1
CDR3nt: TGTGCTAGTGGTTTGGTAGTGGGTAGCGCGAGGGTCTCCTACAATGAGCAGTTCTTC
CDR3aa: CASGLVVGSARVSYNEQFF

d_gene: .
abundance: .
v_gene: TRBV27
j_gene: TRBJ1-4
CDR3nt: TGTGCCAGCAGTTACAGGTCCCACTCCGGGCTAGATGAAAAACTGTTTTTT
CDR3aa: CASSYRSHSGLDEKLFF

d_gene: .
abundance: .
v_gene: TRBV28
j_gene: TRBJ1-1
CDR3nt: TGTGCCAGCAGTCCCCATGGGGACTTAAACACTGAAGCTTTCTTT
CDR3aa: CASSPHGDLNTEAFF

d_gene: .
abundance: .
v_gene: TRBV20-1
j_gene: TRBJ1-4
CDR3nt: TGCAGTGCCTTGAGCGGTGAAAAACTGTTTTTT
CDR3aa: CSALSGEKLFF

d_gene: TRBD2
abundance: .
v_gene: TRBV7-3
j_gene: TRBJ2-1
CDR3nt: TGTGCCAGCAGCCTAGCGGGACCTTACAATGAGCAGTTCTTC
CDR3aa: CASSLAGPYNEQFF

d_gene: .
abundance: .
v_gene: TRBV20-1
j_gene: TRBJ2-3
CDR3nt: TGCAGTGCCGATCGGGGAGATACGCAGTATTTT
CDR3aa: CSADRGDTQYF

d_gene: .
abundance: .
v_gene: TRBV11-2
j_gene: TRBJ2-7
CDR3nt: TGTGCCAGCAGCCGACACAGCGGAGGAAGCTCCTACGAGCAGTACTTC
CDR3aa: CASSRHSGGSSYEQYF

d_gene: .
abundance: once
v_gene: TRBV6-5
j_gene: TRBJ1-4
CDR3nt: TGTGCCAGCAGTTACCTACCAGGGGAAAAACTGTTTTTT
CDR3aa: CASSYLPGEKLFF

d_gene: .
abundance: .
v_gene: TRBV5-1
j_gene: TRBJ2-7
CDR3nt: TGCGCCAGCAGTGTCATCCCAGGGCCCTACGAGCAGTACTTC
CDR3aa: CASSVIPGPYEQYF

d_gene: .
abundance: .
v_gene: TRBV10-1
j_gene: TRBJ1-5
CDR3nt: TGCGCCAGCAGTGATCTCCGGGGTCATAGCAATCAGCCCCAGCATTTT
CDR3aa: CASSDLRGHSNQPQHF

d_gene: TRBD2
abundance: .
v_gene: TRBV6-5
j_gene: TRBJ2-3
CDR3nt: TGTGCCAGCAGGTTAGCGGGAGGGTCAGATACGCAGTATTTT
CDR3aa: CASRLAGGSDTQYF

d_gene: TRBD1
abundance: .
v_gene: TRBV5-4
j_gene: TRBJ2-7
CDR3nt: TGTGCCAGCAGCCTAGTACAGGGGCTGGGGTACGAGCAGTACTTC
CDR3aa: CASSLVQGLGYEQYF